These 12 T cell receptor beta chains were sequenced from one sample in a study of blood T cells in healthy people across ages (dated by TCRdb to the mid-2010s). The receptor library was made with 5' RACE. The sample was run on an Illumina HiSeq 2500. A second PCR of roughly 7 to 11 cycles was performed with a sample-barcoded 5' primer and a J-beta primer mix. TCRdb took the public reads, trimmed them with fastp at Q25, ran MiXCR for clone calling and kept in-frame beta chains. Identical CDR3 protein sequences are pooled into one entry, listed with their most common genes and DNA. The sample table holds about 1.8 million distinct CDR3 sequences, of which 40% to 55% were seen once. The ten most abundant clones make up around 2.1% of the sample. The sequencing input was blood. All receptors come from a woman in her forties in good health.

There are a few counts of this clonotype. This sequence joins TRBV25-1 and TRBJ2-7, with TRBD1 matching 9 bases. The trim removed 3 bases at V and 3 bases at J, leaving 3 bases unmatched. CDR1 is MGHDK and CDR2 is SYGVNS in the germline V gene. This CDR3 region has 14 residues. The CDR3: CASSEKGQGYEQYF. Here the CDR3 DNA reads TGTGCCAGCAGTGAGAAGGGACAGGGCTACGAGCAGTACTTC.

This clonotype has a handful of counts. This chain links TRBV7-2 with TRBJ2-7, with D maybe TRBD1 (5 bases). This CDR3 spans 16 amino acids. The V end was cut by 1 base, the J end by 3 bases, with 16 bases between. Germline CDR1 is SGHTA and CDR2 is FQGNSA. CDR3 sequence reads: CASSLGTGYRYYEQYF. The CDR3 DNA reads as TGTGCCAGCAGCTTAGGTACAGGTTACAGGTACTACGAGCAGTACTTC.

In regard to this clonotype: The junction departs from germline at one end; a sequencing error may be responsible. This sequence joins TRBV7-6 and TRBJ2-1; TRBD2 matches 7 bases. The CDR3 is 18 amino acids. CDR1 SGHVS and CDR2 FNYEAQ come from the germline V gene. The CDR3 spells CASSPRAIAPGGGNEQFF. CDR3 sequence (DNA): TGTGCCAGCAGCCCCAGGGCCATAGCGCCGGGGGGAGGGAATGAACAGTTCTTC.

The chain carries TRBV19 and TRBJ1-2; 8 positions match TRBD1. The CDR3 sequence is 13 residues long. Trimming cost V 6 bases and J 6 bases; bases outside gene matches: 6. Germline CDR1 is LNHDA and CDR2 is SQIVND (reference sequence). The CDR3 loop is CASSRGQINGYTF. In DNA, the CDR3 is TGTGCCAGTAGCAGGGGGCAAATTAATGGCTACACCTTC.

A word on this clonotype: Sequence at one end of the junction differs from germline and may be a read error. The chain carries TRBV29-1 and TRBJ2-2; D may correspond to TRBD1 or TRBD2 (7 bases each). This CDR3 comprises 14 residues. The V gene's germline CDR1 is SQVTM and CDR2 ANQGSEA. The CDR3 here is CSVGAGGDTGGLFF. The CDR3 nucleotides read TGCAGCGTTGGAGCAGGGGGGGACACCGGGGGGCTGTTTTTT.

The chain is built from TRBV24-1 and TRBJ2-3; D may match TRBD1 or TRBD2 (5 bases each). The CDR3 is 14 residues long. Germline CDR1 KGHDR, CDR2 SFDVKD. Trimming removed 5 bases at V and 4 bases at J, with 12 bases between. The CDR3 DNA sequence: TGTGCCACCAGTGGGTTGGGGGTTCCAGATACGCAGTATTTT. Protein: CATSGLGVPDTQYF.

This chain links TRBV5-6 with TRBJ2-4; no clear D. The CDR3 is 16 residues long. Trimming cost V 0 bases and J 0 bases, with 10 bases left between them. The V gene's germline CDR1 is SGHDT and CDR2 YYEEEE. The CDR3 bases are TGTGCCAGCAGCTTGGATGGTCAGCTAGCCAAAAACATTCAGTACTTC. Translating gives CASSLDGQLAKNIQYF.

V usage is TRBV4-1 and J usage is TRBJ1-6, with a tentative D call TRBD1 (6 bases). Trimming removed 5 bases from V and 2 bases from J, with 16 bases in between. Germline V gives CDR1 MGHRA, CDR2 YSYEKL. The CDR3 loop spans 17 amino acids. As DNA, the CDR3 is TGCGCCAGCAGCGACACGACAGGAAGAACCTATAATTCACCCCTCCACTTT. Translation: CASSDTTGRTYNSPLHF.

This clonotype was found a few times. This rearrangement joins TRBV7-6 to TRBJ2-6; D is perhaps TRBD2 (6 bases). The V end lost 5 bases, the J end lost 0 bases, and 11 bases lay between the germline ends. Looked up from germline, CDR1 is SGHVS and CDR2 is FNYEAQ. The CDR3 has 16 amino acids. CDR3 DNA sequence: TGTGCCAGCAGCCCACCGGGGGTCTCTGGGGCCAACGTCCTGACTTTC. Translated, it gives CASSPPGVSGANVLTF. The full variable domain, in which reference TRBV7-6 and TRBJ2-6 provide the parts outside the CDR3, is GAGVSQSPRYKVTKRGQDVALRCDPISGHVSLYWYRQALGQGPEFLTYFNYEAQQDKSGLPNDRFSAERPEGSISTLTIQRTEQRDSAMYRCASSPPGVSGANVLTFGAGSRLTVL.

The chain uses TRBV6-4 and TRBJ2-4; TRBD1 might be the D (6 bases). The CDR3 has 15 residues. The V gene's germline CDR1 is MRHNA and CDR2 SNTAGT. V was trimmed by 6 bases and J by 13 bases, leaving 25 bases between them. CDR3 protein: CASSAATGTHVPQYF. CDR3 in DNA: TGTGCCAGCAGCGCCGCGACAGGAACCCACGTGCCCCAGTACTTC.

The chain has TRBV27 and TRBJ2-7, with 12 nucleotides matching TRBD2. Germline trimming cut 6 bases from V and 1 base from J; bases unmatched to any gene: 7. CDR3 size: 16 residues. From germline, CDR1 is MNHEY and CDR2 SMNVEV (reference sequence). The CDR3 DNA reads TGTGCCAGCAGGAGACTAGCGGGGGCCTCTTCCTACGAGCAGTACTTC. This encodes CASRRLAGASSYEQYF.

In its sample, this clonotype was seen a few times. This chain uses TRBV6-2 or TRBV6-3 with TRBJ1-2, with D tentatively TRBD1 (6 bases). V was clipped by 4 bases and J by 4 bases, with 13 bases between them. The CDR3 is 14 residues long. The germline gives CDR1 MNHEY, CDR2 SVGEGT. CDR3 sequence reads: CASSSPQGRYGYTF. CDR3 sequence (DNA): TGTGCCAGCAGTTCTCCTCAGGGGCGCTATGGCTACACCTTC.